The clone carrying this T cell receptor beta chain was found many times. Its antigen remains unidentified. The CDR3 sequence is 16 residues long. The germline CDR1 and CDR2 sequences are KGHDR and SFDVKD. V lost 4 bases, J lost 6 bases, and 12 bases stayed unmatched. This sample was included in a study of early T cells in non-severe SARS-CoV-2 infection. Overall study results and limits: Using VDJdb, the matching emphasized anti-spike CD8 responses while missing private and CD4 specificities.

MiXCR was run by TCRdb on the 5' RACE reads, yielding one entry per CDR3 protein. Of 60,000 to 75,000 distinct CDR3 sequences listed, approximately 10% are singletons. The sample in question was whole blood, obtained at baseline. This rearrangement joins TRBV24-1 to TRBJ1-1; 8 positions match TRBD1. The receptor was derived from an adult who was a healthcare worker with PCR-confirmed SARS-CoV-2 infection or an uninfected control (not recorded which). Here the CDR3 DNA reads TGTGCCACCAGTGACCCAACCGGACAGGGAAGGGCTGAAGCTTTCTTT. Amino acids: CATSDPTGQGRAEAFF.